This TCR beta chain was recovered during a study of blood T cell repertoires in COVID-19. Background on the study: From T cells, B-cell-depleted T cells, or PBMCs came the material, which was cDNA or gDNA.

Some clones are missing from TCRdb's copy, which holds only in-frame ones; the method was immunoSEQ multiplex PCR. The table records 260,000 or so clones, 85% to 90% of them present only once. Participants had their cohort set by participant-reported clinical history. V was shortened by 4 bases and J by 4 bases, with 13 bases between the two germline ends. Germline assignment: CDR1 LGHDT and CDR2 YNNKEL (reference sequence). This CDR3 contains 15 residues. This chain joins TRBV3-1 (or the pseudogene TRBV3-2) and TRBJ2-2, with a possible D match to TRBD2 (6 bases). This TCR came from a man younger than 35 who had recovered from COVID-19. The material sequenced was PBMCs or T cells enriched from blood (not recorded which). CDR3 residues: CASSPRDSFTGELFF. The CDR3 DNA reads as TGTGCCAGCAGCCCGCGGGACTCCTTCACCGGGGAGCTGTTTTTT.